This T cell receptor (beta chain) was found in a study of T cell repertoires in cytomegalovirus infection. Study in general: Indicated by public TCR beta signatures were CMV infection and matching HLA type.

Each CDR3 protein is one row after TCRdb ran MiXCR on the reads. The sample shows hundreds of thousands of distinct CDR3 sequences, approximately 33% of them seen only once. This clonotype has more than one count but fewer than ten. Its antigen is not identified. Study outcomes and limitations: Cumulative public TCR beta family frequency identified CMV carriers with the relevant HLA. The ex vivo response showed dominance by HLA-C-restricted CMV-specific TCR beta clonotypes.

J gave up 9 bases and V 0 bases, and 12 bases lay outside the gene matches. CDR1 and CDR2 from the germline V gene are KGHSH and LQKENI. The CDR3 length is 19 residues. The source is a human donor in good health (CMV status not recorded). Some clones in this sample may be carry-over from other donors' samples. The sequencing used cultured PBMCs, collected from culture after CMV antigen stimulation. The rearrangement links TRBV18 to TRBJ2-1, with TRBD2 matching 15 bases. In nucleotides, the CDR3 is TGTGCCAGCTCACCACCCCCCGGGACTAGCGGGAGGCCAGGGACTGAGCAGTTCTTC. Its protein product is CASSPPPGTSGRPGTEQFF. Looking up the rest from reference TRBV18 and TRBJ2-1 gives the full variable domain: NAGVMQNPRHLVRRRGQEARLRCSPMKGHSHVYWYRQLPEEGLKFMVYLQKENIIDESGMPKERFSAEFPKEGPSILRIQQVVRGDSAAYFCASSPPPGTSGRPGTEQFFGPGTRLTVL.